A single sample is the source of the 21 T cell receptor beta chains below, sequenced in a study of cytomegalovirus exposure and HLA in healthy donors. Use of 60 Vbeta and 13 Jbeta primers characterized the PCR. Sequencing was performed with immunoSEQ multiplex PCR; in TCRdb, only in-frame clones are kept and a portion is missing. The sample holds about 140,000 clones, about 80% seen once. Specimen: PBMCs. These receptors were obtained from a man aged 35 to 55 in good health and CMV-seropositive.

In the case of this clone: The sample contains more than one DNA sequence encoding this CDR3. The gene calls are TRBV5-4 and TRBJ2-7, with 8 bases identical to TRBD2. The CDR3 totals 15 residues. Trimming removed 4 bases from V and 10 bases from J; junction bases left unmatched: 16. Per the germline V gene, CDR1 is SGHNT and CDR2 is YYREEE (reference sequence). The CDR3 bases are TGTGCCAGCAGCAGGGGCGGGGGGTCGACTCGAAAACAGTACTTC. It translates to CASSRGGGSTRKQYF.

This clone was observed a single time. The rearrangement joins TRBV14 to TRBJ2-1; a possible D gene is TRBD2 (6 bases). The CDR3 has 16 amino acids. The germline V gene encodes CDR1 SGHDN and CDR2 FVKESK. The ends were cut back, 2 bases at V and 4 bases at J, with 15 bases in the middle. The CDR3 nucleotides read TGTGCCAGCAGCCAACCCGGAACGGGGGTGTACAATGAGCAGTTCTTC. Encoded protein: CASSQPGTGVYNEQFF.

The chain couples TRBV5-6 to TRBJ2-3; tentatively, D is TRBD1 (6 bases). The CDR3 totals 13 residues. CDR1 is SGHDT and CDR2 is YYEEEE in the germline V gene. Trimming cost V 0 bases and J 4 bases, with 6 bases left between them. The CDR3 DNA sequence: TGTGCCAGCAGCTTGGGGGGGCCAGATACGCAGTATTTT. Encoded protein: CASSLGGPDTQYF.

V is TRBV7-9 and J is TRBJ2-1, with D maybe TRBD1 (6 bases). CDR1 is SEHNR and CDR2 is FQNEAQ in the germline V gene (reference sequence). This CDR3 spans 14 amino acids. Trimming pared 1 base from V and 4 bases from J, leaving 8 bases between. In DNA, the CDR3 is TGTGCCAGCAGCTTAGAGGACAGTTACAATGAGCAGTTCTTC. The encoded protein is CASSLEDSYNEQFF. The full variable domain, completed using reference TRBV7-9 and TRBJ2-1, is DTGVSQNPRHKITKRGQNVTFRCDPISEHNRLYWYRQTLGQGPEFLTYFQNEAQLEKSRLLSDRFSAERPKGSFSTLEIQRTEQGDSAMYLCASSLEDSYNEQFFGPGTRLTVL.

V gene TRBV4-1 combines with J gene TRBJ1-6; D may be TRBD1 (6 bases). There are 17 residues in the CDR3. Germline V gives CDR1 MGHRA, CDR2 YSYEKL. The V end lost 4 bases, the J end lost 3 bases, and 16 bases lay between the germline ends. The CDR3 bases are TGCGCCAGCAGCCCCCGGGGAGGGGGTAACTATAATTCACCCCTCCACTTT. The encoded protein is CASSPRGGGNYNSPLHF.

The chain combines TRBV5-4 with TRBJ2-2, with D perhaps matching TRBD1 (5 bases). There are 13 residues in the CDR3. Trimming took 10 bases from V and 1 from J, leaving 11 bases between them. The germline V gene encodes CDR1 SGHNT and CDR2 YYREEE (reference sequence). CDR3 sequence reads: CAAIDRNTGELFF. CDR3 in DNA: TGTGCCGCAATCGACAGGAACACCGGGGAGCTGTTTTTT.

V and J are TRBV29-1 and TRBJ2-6; D is ambiguous. V was pared by 4 bases and J by 2 bases, with 15 bases between. CDR3 length equals 16 residues. The V gene's germline CDR1 is SQVTM and CDR2 ANQGSEA. The CDR3 spells CSVAIRSTPGANVLTF. In nucleotides, the CDR3 is TGCAGCGTTGCTATACGGTCGACTCCTGGGGCCAACGTCCTGACTTTC.

The chain is built from TRBV30 and TRBJ2-3; D call uncertain. Per the germline V gene, CDR1 is GTSNPN and CDR2 is SVGIG (reference sequence). V lost 2 bases to trimming and J lost 4 bases, with 13 bases between them. This CDR3 spans 14 amino acids. This CDR3 reads CAWSTLRVSDTQYF. DNA of the CDR3: TGTGCCTGGAGTACCTTACGGGTATCAGATACGCAGTATTTT.

There are a few counts of this clone. The chain carries TRBV11-3 and TRBJ2-1, with 12 bases aligning to TRBD2. Germline V CDR1 and CDR2: SGHNT, YENEEA. The J segment lost 6 bases and the V segment lost 5 bases, leaving 5 bases of the junction unmatched. CDR3 length: 15 amino acids. The CDR3 loop reads CASSILAGGSNEQFF. Written as DNA, the CDR3 is TGTGCCAGCAGCATACTAGCGGGGGGTTCCAATGAGCAGTTCTTC.

In its sample, this clone was seen a few times. V usage is TRBV4-1 and J usage is TRBJ2-3; 9 bases map to TRBD2. V was clipped by 4 bases and J by 4 bases; unmatched bases: 6. The length of the CDR3 is 15 residues. Looked up from germline, CDR1 is MGHRA and CDR2 is YSYEKL. The CDR3 reads CASSLGTSIPDTQYF. The CDR3 DNA reads TGCGCCAGCAGCCTTGGGACTAGCATCCCAGATACGCAGTATTTT.

The chain recombines TRBV29-1 with TRBJ1-1; TRBD1 agrees at 8 bases. V shed 4 bases, J shed 5 bases, and the junction held 9 bases outside the gene matches. The CDR3 runs 14 residues. Germline V gene lookup returns CDR1 SQVTM and CDR2 ANQGSEA. CDR3: CSVGSDRVGTEAFF. CDR3 coding DNA: TGCAGCGTTGGCTCGGACAGGGTGGGTACTGAAGCTTTCTTT. The whole variable domain, remainder taken from reference TRBV29-1 and TRBJ1-1, is SAVISQKPSRDICQRGTSLTIQCQVDSQVTMMFWYRQQPGQSLTLIATANQGSEATYESGFVIDKFPISRPNLTFSTLTVSNMSPEDSSIYLCSVGSDRVGTEAFFGQGTRLTVV.

The rearrangement uses TRBV6-6 and TRBJ1-6, with D tentatively TRBD1 (6 bases). Trimming left V 5 bases short and J 11 bases short, with 13 bases between. CDR1 is MNHNY and CDR2 is SVGAGI in the germline V gene (reference sequence). The CDR3 loop spans 13 amino acids. CDR3 coding DNA: TGTGCCAGCAGTCCCGGGACACAAACACCCCTCCACTTT. Protein sequence: CASSPGTQTPLHF.

V is TRBV9 and J is TRBJ2-5, with TRBD1 matching 7 bases. The CDR3 is 14 amino acids. V lost 4 bases and J lost 5; bases outside the gene matches: 8. Germline loops: CDR1 SGDLS, CDR2 YYNGEE. CDR3 region: CASSQRGGRETQYF. CDR3 in DNA: TGTGCCAGCAGCCAGAGAGGGGGCCGCGAGACCCAGTACTTC. The variable domain in full, completed from reference TRBV9 and TRBJ2-5, reads DSGVTQTPKHLITATGQRVTLRCSPRSGDLSVYWYQQSLDQGLQFLIQYYNGEERAKGNILERFSAQQFPDLHSELNLSSLELGDSALYFCASSQRGGRETQYFGPGTRLLVL.

The chain is built from TRBV5-1 and TRBJ2-2, with 8 nucleotides matching TRBD1. Germline CDR1 reads SGHRS; CDR2 reads YFSETQ. CDR3 length: 15 amino acids. The V and J ends lost 4 bases and 1 base, in that order; junction bases with no gene match: 3. In nucleotides, the CDR3 is TGCGCCAGCAGCCCGACAGGGGTGAACACCGGGGAGCTGTTTTTT. As protein: CASSPTGVNTGELFF.

The chain has TRBV27 and TRBJ1-2; 10 nucleotides line up with TRBD1. The CDR3 runs to 16 residues. Looked up from germline, CDR1 is MNHEY and CDR2 is SMNVEV (reference sequence). J was trimmed by 3 bases and V by 6 bases; bases with no gene match: 10. The CDR3 spells CASSLRPGTGDYGYTF. CDR3 sequence (DNA): TGTGCCAGCAGCCTTCGGCCCGGGACAGGGGACTATGGCTACACCTTC.

The chain uses TRBV7-7 and TRBJ1-4; tentative D call: TRBD1 (5 bases). Trimming cost V 1 base and J 1 base, with 13 bases left between them. Germline CDR1 and CDR2: SSHAT and FNYEAQ (reference sequence). The length of the CDR3 is 17 residues. CDR3 sequence reads: CASSLVGGGITNEKLFF. The DNA for the CDR3 is TGTGCCAGCAGCTTAGTTGGGGGAGGGATAACTAATGAAAAACTGTTTTTT.

A few counts support this clone. The chain combines TRBV27 with TRBJ2-1; TRBD1 is a possible D gene (5 bases). Trimming pared 6 bases from V and 4 bases from J, leaving 10 bases between. In germline, CDR1 is MNHEY, CDR2 SMNVEV (reference sequence). The CDR3 is made up of 13 amino acids. CDR3 in DNA: TGTGCCAGCAGAACGACAGCTTACAATGAGCAGTTCTTC. Translated, it gives CASRTTAYNEQFF.

The CDR3 DNA reads as TGTGCCAGCTCACGACAGGACCTGAACACTGAAGCTTTCTTT. Protein product: CASSRQDLNTEAFF. The chain couples TRBV11-3 to TRBJ1-1; the D gene is possibly TRBD1 (6 bases). Trimming removed 8 bases from V and 0 bases from J, with 13 bases in between. The CDR3 totals 14 residues. Germline V gives CDR1 SGHNT, CDR2 YENEEA.

The chain employs TRBV11-3 and TRBJ2-7, with TRBD1 as a possible D gene (5 bases). Germline V CDR1 and CDR2: SGHNT, YENEEA. This CDR3 comprises 13 residues. V dropped 5 bases and J dropped 1 base, with 9 bases sitting between them. The CDR3 DNA reads as TGTGCCAGCAGCCTCCGACAGTCCTACGAGCAGTACTTC. Its protein is CASSLRQSYEQYF.

This clone has just a few counts. The rearrangement links TRBV5-1 to TRBJ2-1; TRBD2 matches 12 bases. In germline, CDR1 is SGHRS, CDR2 YFSETQ. CDR3 length: 16 residues. The J segment lost 7 bases and the V segment lost 4 bases, leaving 9 bases of the junction unmatched. CDR3 nucleotide sequence: TGCGCCAGCAGCCTCAGACTAGCGGGGGCAGGGAATGAGCAGTTCTTC. Amino acid sequence: CASSLRLAGAGNEQFF.

The V and J genes are TRBV5-1 and TRBJ2-3; 9 bases are a match to TRBD2. This CDR3 has 16 amino acids. V shed 4 bases, J shed 1 base, and the junction held 7 bases outside the gene matches. Germline V gives CDR1 SGHRS, CDR2 YFSETQ. The CDR3 sequence is CASSPVAGARTDTQYF. The CDR3 coding sequence is TGCGCCAGCAGCCCGGTAGCGGGGGCCCGCACAGATACGCAGTATTTT.